This T cell receptor beta chain was sequenced for a study of T cell repertoires in cytomegalovirus infection. Study outcomes and limitations: HLA-C-restricted CMV clonotypes gave the most frequent clonotype in two of eight donors. The cumulative frequency of public TCR beta families identified carriers of CMV plus the relevant HLA.

TCRdb reprocessed the reads via MiXCR and lists one record per CDR3 protein. Seen here are hundreds of thousands of distinct CDR3 sequences, about 24% observed once, and the top ten hold 7% to 9%. CDR3 size: 18 residues. V lost 1 base and J 2 bases, leaving 18 bases between the germline ends. Looked up from germline, CDR1 is SQVTM and CDR2 is ANQGSEA. A note on this clonotype: The target antigen is unknown.

The TCR sequence derives from a human donor in good health (CMV status not recorded). Some clones in this sample may be carry-over from other donors' samples. The sequencing sample was made of CD8+ T cells from PBMCs. This chain joins TRBV29-1 and TRBJ2-6; D is undetermined. This chain's CDR3 is CSVEVHRKGLPGANVLTF. The CDR3, as DNA: TGCAGCGTTGAAGTCCACAGAAAGGGCCTCCCTGGGGCCAACGTCCTGACTTTC.